The 26 T cell receptor beta chains below come from one sample, sequenced in a study of OX40 agonist ivuxolimab in advanced cancers. TCRdb's copy holds only in-frame clones and misses some; the assay was immunoSEQ multiplex PCR. This table has under 80,000 clones, 82% appearing once. The sample here was CD4+ or CD8+ T cells sorted from blood, taken in a trial of the OX40 agonist ivuxolimab. Receptors originate from an adult with an advanced solid tumor such as melanoma, head and neck, liver or kidney cancer.

The gene calls are TRBV5-1 and TRBJ2-2; D is unresolved. Deletions cut 4 bases from V and 6 bases from J, with 13 bases between. Germline V gene sequence: CDR1 SGHRS, CDR2 YFSETQ. The CDR3 extends over 14 amino acids. The CDR3 nucleotides read TGCGCCAGCAGCCTACCGCGAGGCGCCGGGGAGCTGTTTTTT. Its protein is CASSLPRGAGELFF.

The chain couples TRBV14 to TRBJ2-3; D is ambiguous. The CDR3 consists of 13 residues. Germline assignment: CDR1 SGHDN and CDR2 FVKESK. The germline V and J ends were trimmed by 3 bases and 5 bases, with 9 bases remaining between them. The chain's CDR3 is CASSQYQKDTQYF. CDR3 sequence (DNA): TGTGCCAGCAGCCAGTACCAGAAAGATACGCAGTATTTT.

J is TRBJ2-3 and V is TRBV27; 7 bases fit TRBD2. Germline CDR1 reads MNHEY; CDR2 reads SMNVEV (reference sequence). V shed 3 bases and J 3 bases; nucleotides not matched to a gene: 6. The CDR3 is 15 amino acids. CDR3 in DNA: TGTGCCAGCAGTTTGGGGGGGAGTACAACAGATACGCAGTATTTT. Its protein is CASSLGGSTTDTQYF.

The chain carries TRBV6-1 and TRBJ2-1, with D possibly being TRBD2 (5 bases). V lost 4 bases to trimming and J lost 7 bases, with 11 bases between them. Germline CDR1 reads MNHNS; CDR2 reads SASEGT. The CDR3 runs 13 residues. CDR3: CASSGGNGNEQFF. The CDR3 bases are TGTGCCAGCAGTGGAGGGAATGGGAATGAGCAGTTCTTC.

Only a few counts were recorded for this clone. The chain links TRBV7-9 to TRBJ2-7; no firm D call. The CDR3 runs to 12 residues. V lost 5 bases and J 2 bases, leaving 7 bases between the germline ends. Per germline, CDR1 SEHNR and CDR2 FQNEAQ (reference sequence). The DNA of the CDR3 is TGTGCCAGCAGCCATGGGGCCTACGAGCAGTACTTC. Protein product: CASSHGAYEQYF.

The chain employs TRBV19 and TRBJ2-1, with D maybe TRBD1 (6 bases). This CDR3 spans 15 amino acids. Germline loops: CDR1 LNHDA, CDR2 SQIVND (reference sequence). The V and J ends lost 5 bases and 1 base respectively, with 12 bases between them. The CDR3 reads CASSATGPSYNEQFF. The CDR3 DNA is TGTGCCAGTAGTGCCACAGGGCCTTCCTACAATGAGCAGTTCTTC.

The J gene is TRBJ2-3, the V gene TRBV15; a possible D gene is TRBD1 (6 bases). V was trimmed by 5 bases and J by 1 base, leaving 16 bases between them. This CDR3 is built from 16 residues. The germline gives CDR1 LNHNV, CDR2 YYDKDF (reference sequence). The CDR3 sequence is CATSDRWTARTDTQYF. CDR3 nucleotides: TGTGCCACCAGCGACCGATGGACAGCCCGCACAGATACGCAGTATTTT.

This clone was detected many times. CDR3 in amino acids: CASSITGTTGELFF. CDR3 in DNA: TGTGCCAGTAGTATCACGGGTACGACCGGGGAGCTGTTTTTT. The chain employs TRBV19 and TRBJ2-2; unclear D gene. Germline V gene lookup returns CDR1 LNHDA and CDR2 SQIVND (reference sequence). Trimming removed 3 bases at V and 5 bases at J, with 10 bases between. The CDR3 spans 14 residues.

V is TRBV29-1 and J is TRBJ1-2; TRBD1 might be the D (5 bases). The germline CDR1 and CDR2 sequences are SQVTM and ANQGSEA. The germline V and J ends were trimmed by 4 bases and 6 bases, with 18 bases remaining between them. This CDR3 spans 14 amino acids. CDR3: CSVVGRTSLDGYTF. The CDR3 DNA reads as TGCAGCGTTGTTGGTCGGACAAGTTTGGATGGCTACACCTTC.

This chain links TRBV6-5 with TRBJ1-2, with D possibly matching TRBD1 (6 bases). The CDR3 has 16 residues. V shed 2 bases and J shed 3 bases, with 16 bases lying between them. Germline-derived CDR1 and CDR2 are MNHEY and SVGAGI. The CDR3 loop is CASSYPKGGGHYGYTF. The CDR3 DNA follows: TGTGCCAGCAGTTACCCGAAGGGTGGGGGGCACTATGGCTACACCTTC.

The rearrangement links TRBV28 to TRBJ2-5; no clear D gene. From germline, CDR1 is MDHEN and CDR2 SYDVKM. The CDR3 length is 11 residues. V lost 5 bases, J lost 4 bases, and 5 bases lay in between. CDR3 protein: CASSDGETQYF. The CDR3 nucleotides read TGTGCCAGCAGTGACGGAGAGACCCAGTACTTC.

The V call is TRBV6-6, the J call TRBJ2-1; TRBD1 might be the D (6 bases). The CDR3 loop spans 14 amino acids. Germline V gene lookup returns CDR1 MNHNY and CDR2 SVGAGI (reference sequence). Trimming took 6 bases from V and 3 from J, leaving 12 bases between them. In DNA form, the CDR3 reads TGTGCCAGCAGCCGGGACACCTACTACAATGAGCAGTTCTTC. The encoded protein is CASSRDTYYNEQFF.

In DNA, the CDR3 is TGTGCCAGGCGGACTAGCGGGAGGGACAATGAGCAGTTCTTC. Its translation: CARRTSGRDNEQFF. V is TRBV19 and J is TRBJ2-1; 15 nucleotides line up with TRBD2. Losses at the gene ends were 9 bases for V and 5 bases for J; bases not matched to a gene: 2. The CDR3 consists of 14 residues. Germline V CDR1 and CDR2: LNHDA, SQIVND (reference sequence). Full variable domain (missing parts from reference TRBV19 and TRBJ2-1): DGGITQSPKYLFRKEGQNVTLSCEQNLNHDAMYWYRQDPGQGLRLIYYSQIVNDFQKGDIAEGYSVSREKKESFPLTVTSAQKNPTAFYLCARRTSGRDNEQFFGPGTRLTVL.

DNA for the CDR3: TGTGCCAGCAGCACCCGGACAGGGGCGGGGGAGCAGTACTTC. Protein sequence: CASSTRTGAGEQYF. The chain links TRBV7-9 to TRBJ2-7; 9 nucleotides align to TRBD1. Germline trimming cut 5 bases from V and 7 bases from J; bases unmatched to any gene: 9. Looked up from germline, CDR1 is SEHNR and CDR2 is FQNEAQ (reference sequence). The CDR3 runs 14 residues.

The rearrangement joins TRBV5-1 to TRBJ1-1, with D possibly TRBD1 on 5 matching bases. V lost 2 bases and J 4 bases, leaving 12 bases between the germline ends. This CDR3 has 14 residues. The germline gives CDR1 SGHRS, CDR2 YFSETQ. The CDR3 DNA sequence: TGCGCCAGCAGCTTCCAGGGACCTGGCACTGAAGCTTTCTTT. Amino acids: CASSFQGPGTEAFF.

This chain joins TRBV7-8 and TRBJ2-7; D perhaps matches TRBD2 (6 bases). Germline CDR1 is SGHVS and CDR2 is FQNEAQ. CDR3 length: 15 residues. V dropped 1 base and J dropped 6 bases, with 16 bases sitting between them. The CDR3 protein is CASSLVGGRAGEQYF. The CDR3 nucleotides read TGTGCCAGCAGCTTAGTCGGGGGAAGGGCGGGCGAGCAGTACTTC.

The chain combines TRBV7-2 with TRBJ1-1; D gene uncertain. Trimming left V 5 bases short and J 2 bases short, with 18 bases between. Germline CDR1 SGHTA, CDR2 FQGNSA. The CDR3 covers 16 residues. As DNA, the CDR3 is TGTGCCAGCAGCCCGCAACAACTCCAGACTAACACTGAAGCTTTCTTT. Its protein is CASSPQQLQTNTEAFF.

This chain links TRBV15 with TRBJ1-4, with D tentatively TRBD1 (5 bases). This CDR3 comprises 17 residues. Trimming cost V 0 bases and J 12 bases, with 23 bases left between them. Germline V lookup: CDR1 LNHNV, CDR2 YYDKDF (reference sequence). DNA for the CDR3: TGTGCCACCAGCAGAGAGACATCTGGAACTAACCTGGGGGAACTGTTTTTT. Its translation: CATSRETSGTNLGELFF.

J is TRBJ1-2 and V is TRBV28; 7 bases match TRBD1. Germline trimming cut 10 bases from V and 5 bases from J; bases unmatched to any gene: 10. CDR1 and CDR2 (germline): MDHEN, SYDVKM. This CDR3 is 13 amino acids long. The CDR3 DNA reads as TGTGCCATCTCATTACAGGGGTATTATGGCTACACCTTC. This sequence encodes CAISLQGYYGYTF.

This clone was detected only once. This rearrangement joins TRBV19 to TRBJ2-1; D ambiguous. Germline V lookup: CDR1 LNHDA, CDR2 SQIVND (reference sequence). The CDR3 runs to 14 residues. The germline V and J ends were trimmed by 7 bases and 3 bases, with 13 bases remaining between them. CDR3 nucleotides: TGTGCCAGTAATTCAGGAGATTACTACAATGAGCAGTTCTTC. This translates into CASNSGDYYNEQFF.

The CDR3 DNA is TGTGCCAGCAGCAAACTGTGCGGGGTCATGTGGACTGAAGCTTTCTTT. Protein: CASSKLCGVMWTEAFF. The chain joins TRBV21-1 to TRBJ1-1. TRBV21-1 is marked as a pseudogene. This CDR3 region has 16 residues.

The chain uses TRBV27 and TRBJ1-2; D not certain. Trimming removed 0 bases at V and 3 bases at J, with 11 bases between. CDR1 MNHEY and CDR2 SMNVEV come from the germline V gene (reference sequence). CDR3 length: 15 residues. CDR3 sequence: CASSLSGYNYYGYTF. Written as DNA, the CDR3 is TGTGCCAGCAGTTTATCCGGATACAACTACTATGGCTACACCTTC.

In this sample, this clone turned up a few times. The chain recombines TRBV27 with TRBJ2-2; D is possibly TRBD1 or TRBD2 (5 bases each). The germline V and J ends were trimmed by 2 bases and 1 base, with 11 bases remaining between them. Germline-derived CDR1 and CDR2 are MNHEY and SMNVEV (reference sequence). The CDR3 contains 16 residues. CDR3 sequence: CASSLVGTLNTGELFF. As DNA, the CDR3 is TGTGCCAGCAGTTTAGTGGGGACGCTGAACACCGGGGAGCTGTTTTTT.

This clone was counted once. In the same sample, other DNA sequences code for this CDR3. The chain uses TRBV18 and TRBJ1-5; D remains unclear. Trimming cost V 3 bases and J 4 bases, with 7 bases left between them. The CDR3 is 13 amino acids. Germline-derived CDR1 and CDR2 are KGHSH and LQKENI. CDR3 in DNA: TGTGCCAGCTCACCTGGGGAAAATCAGCCCCAGCATTTT. Translating it yields CASSPGENQPQHF. Using reference TRBV18 and TRBJ1-5 for the parts outside the CDR3, the full variable domain is NAGVMQNPRHLVRRRGQEARLRCSPMKGHSHVYWYRQLPEEGLKFMVYLQKENIIDESGMPKERFSAEFPKEGPSILRIQQVVRGDSAAYFCASSPGENQPQHFGDGTRLSIL.

This rearrangement joins TRBV6-5 to TRBJ2-7; 7 nucleotides match TRBD1. The CDR3 length is 12 residues. Germline V CDR1 and CDR2: MNHEY, SVGAGI. The trim removed 5 bases at V and 5 bases at J, leaving 3 bases unmatched. CDR3 nucleotide sequence: TGTGCCAGCAGTAGAACAGGGGACGAGCAGTACTTC. Protein: CASSRTGDEQYF.

The gene calls are TRBV28 and TRBJ2-2; D gene ambiguous. This CDR3 has 15 amino acids. Germline loops: CDR1 MDHEN, CDR2 SYDVKM. V dropped 3 bases and J dropped 0 bases, with 8 bases sitting between them. The CDR3 region is CASSLAATNTGELFF. The CDR3 DNA sequence: TGTGCCAGCAGTTTGGCGGCTACGAACACCGGGGAGCTGTTTTTT.